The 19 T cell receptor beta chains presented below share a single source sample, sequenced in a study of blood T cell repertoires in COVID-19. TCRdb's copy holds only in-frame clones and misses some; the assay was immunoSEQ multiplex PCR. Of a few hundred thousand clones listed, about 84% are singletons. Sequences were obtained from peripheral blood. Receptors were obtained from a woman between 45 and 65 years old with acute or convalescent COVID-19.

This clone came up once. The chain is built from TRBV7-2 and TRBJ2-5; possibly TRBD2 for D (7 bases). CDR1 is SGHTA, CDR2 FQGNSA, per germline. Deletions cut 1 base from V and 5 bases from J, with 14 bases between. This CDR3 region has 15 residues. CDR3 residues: CASSLGGGRFETQYF. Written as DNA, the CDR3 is TGTGCCAGCAGCTTAGGGGGGGGGCGCTTCGAGACCCAGTACTTC.

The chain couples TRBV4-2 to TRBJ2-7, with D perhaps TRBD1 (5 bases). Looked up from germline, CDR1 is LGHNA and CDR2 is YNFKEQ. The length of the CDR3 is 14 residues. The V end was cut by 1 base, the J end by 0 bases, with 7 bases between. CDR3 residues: CASSQATASYEQYF. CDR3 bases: TGTGCCAGCAGCCAAGCGACAGCCTCCTACGAGCAGTACTTC.

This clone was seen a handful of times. Here the CDR3 DNA reads TGTGCCAGCAGTTTACCCGGGACAGGGGGGGGCGAGCAGTACTTC. Translating gives CASSLPGTGGGEQYF. The chain has TRBV28 and TRBJ2-7; 11 bases match TRBD1. CDR1 and CDR2 from the germline V gene are MDHEN and SYDVKM. Losses at the gene ends were 2 bases for V and 6 bases for J; bases not matched to a gene: 6. This CDR3 contains 15 residues.

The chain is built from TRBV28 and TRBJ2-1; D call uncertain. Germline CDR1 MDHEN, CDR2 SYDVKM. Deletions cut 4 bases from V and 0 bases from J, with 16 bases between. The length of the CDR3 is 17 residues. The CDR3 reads CASSSLILTLSYNEQFF. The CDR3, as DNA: TGTGCCAGCAGTTCCCTAATTTTGACACTCTCCTACAATGAGCAGTTCTTC.

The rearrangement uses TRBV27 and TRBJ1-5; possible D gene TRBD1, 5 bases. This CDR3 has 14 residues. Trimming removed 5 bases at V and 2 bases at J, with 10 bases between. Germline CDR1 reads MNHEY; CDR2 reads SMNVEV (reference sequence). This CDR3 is CASSLGGGNQPQHF. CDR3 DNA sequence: TGTGCCAGCAGTCTTGGGGGGGGCAATCAGCCCCAGCATTTT.

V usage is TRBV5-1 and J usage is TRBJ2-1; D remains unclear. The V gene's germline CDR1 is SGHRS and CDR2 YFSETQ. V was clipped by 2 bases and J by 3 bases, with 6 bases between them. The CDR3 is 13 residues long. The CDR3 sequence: CASSFPDYNEQFF. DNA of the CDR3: TGCGCCAGCAGCTTCCCAGACTACAATGAGCAGTTCTTC.

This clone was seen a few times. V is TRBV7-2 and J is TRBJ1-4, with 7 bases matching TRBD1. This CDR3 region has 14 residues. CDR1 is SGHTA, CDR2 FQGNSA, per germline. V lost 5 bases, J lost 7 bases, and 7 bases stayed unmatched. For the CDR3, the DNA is TGTGCCAGCAGCCCAGGGGGTAGGGGTGAAAAACTGTTTTTT. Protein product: CASSPGGRGEKLFF.

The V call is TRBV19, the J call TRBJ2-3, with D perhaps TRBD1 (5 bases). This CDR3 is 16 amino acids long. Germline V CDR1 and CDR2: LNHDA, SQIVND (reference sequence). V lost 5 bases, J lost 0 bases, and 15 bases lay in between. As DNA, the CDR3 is TGTGCCAGTAGTTCGCAGGGTTACTCTAGCACAGATACGCAGTATTTT. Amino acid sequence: CASSSQGYSSTDTQYF.

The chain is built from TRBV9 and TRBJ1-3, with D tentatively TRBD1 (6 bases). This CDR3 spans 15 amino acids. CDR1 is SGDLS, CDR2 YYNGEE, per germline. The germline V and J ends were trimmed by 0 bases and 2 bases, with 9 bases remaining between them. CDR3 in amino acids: CASSVVGAAGNTIYF. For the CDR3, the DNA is TGTGCCAGCAGCGTAGTGGGGGCAGCTGGAAACACCATATATTTT.

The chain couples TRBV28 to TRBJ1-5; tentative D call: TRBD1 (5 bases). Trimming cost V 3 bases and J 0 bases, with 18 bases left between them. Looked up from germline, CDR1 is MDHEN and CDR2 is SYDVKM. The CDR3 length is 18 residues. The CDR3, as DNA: TGTGCCAGCAGTTTCCTACATGACAGAGGTTATAGCAATCAGCCCCAGCATTTT. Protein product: CASSFLHDRGYSNQPQHF.

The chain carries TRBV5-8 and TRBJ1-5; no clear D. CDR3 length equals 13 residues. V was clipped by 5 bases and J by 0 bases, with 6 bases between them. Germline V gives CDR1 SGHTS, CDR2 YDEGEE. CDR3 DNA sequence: TGTGCCAGCAGTCTAGATAGCAATCAGCCCCAGCATTTT. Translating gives CASSLDSNQPQHF.

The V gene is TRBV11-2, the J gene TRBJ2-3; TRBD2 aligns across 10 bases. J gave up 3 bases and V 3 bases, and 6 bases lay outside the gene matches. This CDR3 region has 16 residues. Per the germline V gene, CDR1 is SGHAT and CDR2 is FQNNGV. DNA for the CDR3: TGTGCCAGCAGCTTTATAGCGGGAGGCGGGACAGATACGCAGTATTTT. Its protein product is CASSFIAGGGTDTQYF.

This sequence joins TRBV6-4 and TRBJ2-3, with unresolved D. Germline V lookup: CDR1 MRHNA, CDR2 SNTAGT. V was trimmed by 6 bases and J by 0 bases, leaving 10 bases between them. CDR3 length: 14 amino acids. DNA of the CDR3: TGTGCCAGCAGGGTCAGTTCTAGCACAGATACGCAGTATTTT. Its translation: CASRVSSSTDTQYF.

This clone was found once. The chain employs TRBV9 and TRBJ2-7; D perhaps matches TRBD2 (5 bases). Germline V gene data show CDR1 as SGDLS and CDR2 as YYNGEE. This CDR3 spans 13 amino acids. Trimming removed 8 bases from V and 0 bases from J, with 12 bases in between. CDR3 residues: CASGRLGSYEQYF. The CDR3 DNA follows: TGTGCCAGTGGGAGACTGGGCTCCTACGAGCAGTACTTC.

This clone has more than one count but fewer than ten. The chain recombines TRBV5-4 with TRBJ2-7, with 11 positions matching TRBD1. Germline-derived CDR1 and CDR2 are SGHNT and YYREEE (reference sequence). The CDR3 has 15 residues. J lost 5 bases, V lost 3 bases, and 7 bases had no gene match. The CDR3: CASSSRTGGIHEQYF. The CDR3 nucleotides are TGTGCCAGCAGCTCCCGGACAGGGGGCATCCACGAGCAGTACTTC.

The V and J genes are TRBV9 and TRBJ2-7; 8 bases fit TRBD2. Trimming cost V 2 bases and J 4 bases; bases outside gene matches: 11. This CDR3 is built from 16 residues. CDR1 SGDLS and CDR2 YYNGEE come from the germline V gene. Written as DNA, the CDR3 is TGTGCCAGCAGCGTCGGCCTAGGTGGCGGGAGGTACGAGCAGTACTTC. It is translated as CASSVGLGGGRYEQYF.

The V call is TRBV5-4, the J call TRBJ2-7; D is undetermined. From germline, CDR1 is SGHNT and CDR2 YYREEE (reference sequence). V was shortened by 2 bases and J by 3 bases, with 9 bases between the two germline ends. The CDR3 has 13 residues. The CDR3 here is CASSLDSYYEQYF. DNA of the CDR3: TGTGCCAGCAGCTTAGATAGCTACTACGAGCAGTACTTC.

Here the CDR3 DNA reads TGTGCCAGTAGTTTCTACAGGGACAATGAGCAGTTCTTC. Protein: CASSFYRDNEQFF. This chain uses TRBV19 with TRBJ2-1; tentative D call: TRBD1 (6 bases). Germline V lookup: CDR1 LNHDA, CDR2 SQIVND (reference sequence). Deletions cut 5 bases from V and 5 bases from J, with 10 bases between. The CDR3 has 13 residues.

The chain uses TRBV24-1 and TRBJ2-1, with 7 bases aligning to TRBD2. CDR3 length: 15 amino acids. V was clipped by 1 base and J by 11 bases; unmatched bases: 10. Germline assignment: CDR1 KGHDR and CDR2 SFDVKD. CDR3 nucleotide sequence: TGTGCCACCAGTGATTTAGGAGGCGGGGGACTAAAGCAGTTCTTC. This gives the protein CATSDLGGGGLKQFF.